This T cell receptor (beta chain) was sequenced in a study of T-cell reconstitution after alpha-beta-depleted transplantation in children (TCRdb year 2016). With regard to the full study: Using TCR repertoire profiling, the study followed T-cell immune reconstitution in a quantitative way in children after TCRalphabeta/CD19-depleted allogeneic hematopoietic cell transplantation.

Notes on this clonotype: Its antigen specificity is not known. It has no much larger one-base neighbor in the sample; base qualities were not kept.

Broad study findings and their caveats: Over the following months the frequencies of hyperexpanded clones went down, and after one year T-cell counts and TCRbeta diversity were mostly credited to newly produced T cells. About two months after transplant, the apparently early recovery of alphabetaT-cell counts reportedly depended on just several hundred clones that had expanded rapidly and came from non-depleted graft cells. In some patients, the high TCRbeta diversity seen at day 60 was put down to recipient T cells and intrathymic progenitors that had survived conditioning.

The CDR3 numbers 16 residues from cysteine through phenylalanine. The DNA shown is the 48-base CDR3, in frame from base 1. CDR1 SGDLS and CDR2 YYNGEE were looked up in the germline V gene. The germline V end is reduced by 0 bases and the J end by 1 base; junction bases left unmatched: 3. The library was obtained by PCR. Data came from an Illumina HiSeq 2500. To normalize quantification of the TCRbeta repertoire, the TCR libraries were built with molecular barcoding that relied on unique molecular identifiers. The public reads were run again by TCRdb, first through fastp at Q25 and then through MiXCR, and only productive beta chains were kept. CDR3 protein duplicates are merged, each entry listing the most common genes and DNA. Counted in this sample were about 540,000 distinct CDR3 sequences; roughly 27% of them appeared once. The biggest ten clones account for around a third of the sample. In light of the paper, this sample's treatment or condition label describes: allogeneic hematopoietic cell transplantation with graft depleted of TCRalphabeta T cells and CD19 B cells. The transplant recipients were children given TCRalphabeta/CD19-depleted allogeneic hematopoietic cell grafts.

This TCR was recovered from a boy less than two years old with Wiskott-Aldrich syndrome, due to receive a stem cell transplant. The chain is encoded by TRBV9 joined to TRBJ2-1; 8 central nucleotides agree with TRBD2. The starting material was PBMCs, obtained before TCRalphabeta/CD19-depleted stem cell transplant. The CDR3: CASSVASGQSYNEQFF. At the DNA level, the sequence is TGTGCCAGCAGCGTAGCTAGCGGGCAATCCTACAATGAGCAGTTCTTC.